This is a list of T cell receptor beta chains from one sample in a study of T-cell reconstitution after alpha-beta-depleted transplantation in children. In TCRdb, the PCR reads were re-called with MiXCR into one record per CDR3 protein. The sample carries around 300,000 distinct CDR3 sequences, about 7.3% recorded once. Sequences were derived from peripheral blood, sampled 360 days after TCRalphabeta/CD19-depleted stem cell transplant. The origin of the receptors is a female patient younger than 10 who had a stem cell transplant for Fanconi anemia, so the T cells may come from the graft donor. Each CDR3 is given with its conserved first and last residue. Fields, in order: clone size, D gene, V gene, J gene, CDR3 protein, CDR3 DNA. D genes are given only for firm matches. Size tells how often a clone was seen (once, few, many) or the class of an expanded clone, and some rows leave it out.

abundance: many; d_gene: -; v_gene: TRBV6-5; j_gene: TRBJ2-2; CDR3aa: CASSYSSGATGELFF; CDR3nt: TGTGCCAGCAGTTACTCCTCGGGGGCCACCGGGGAGCTGTTTTTT
abundance: -; d_gene: TRBD2; v_gene: TRBV27; j_gene: TRBJ2-5; CDR3aa: CASSLLAGVWETQYF; CDR3nt: TGTGCCAGCAGTCTGCTAGCGGGTGTGTGGGAGACCCAGTACTTC
abundance: -; d_gene: TRBD2; v_gene: TRBV11-2; j_gene: TRBJ2-1; CDR3aa: CASSPRGTSGYYNEQFF; CDR3nt: TGTGCCAGCAGCCCCCGAGGGACTAGCGGCTACTACAATGAGCAGTTCTTC
abundance: many; d_gene: TRBD2; v_gene: TRBV4-1; j_gene: TRBJ2-7; CDR3aa: CASSQGASGSYEQYF; CDR3nt: TGCGCCAGCAGCCAAGGGGCTAGCGGGAGTTACGAGCAGTACTTC
abundance: many; d_gene: -; v_gene: TRBV20-1; j_gene: TRBJ2-3; CDR3aa: CSAPTRTDTQYF; CDR3nt: TGCAGTGCTCCGACTCGCACAGATACGCAGTATTTT
abundance: many; d_gene: -; v_gene: TRBV29-1; j_gene: TRBJ2-7; CDR3aa: CSVKDSLYEQYF; CDR3nt: TGCAGCGTTAAAGACAGTCTCTACGAGCAGTACTTC
abundance: many; d_gene: -; v_gene: TRBV5-1; j_gene: TRBJ2-7; CDR3aa: CASSQYRDSSFYEQYF; CDR3nt: TGCGCCAGCAGCCAGTACCGGGACTCCTCTTTCTACGAGCAGTACTTC
abundance: many; d_gene: -; v_gene: TRBV4-3; j_gene: TRBJ1-2; CDR3aa: CASSRRSVGYGYTF; CDR3nt: TGCGCCAGCAGCCGACGTTCTGTGGGCTATGGCTACACCTTC
abundance: many; d_gene: -; v_gene: TRBV10-3; j_gene: TRBJ2-1; CDR3aa: CAIGWLNDNEQFF; CDR3nt: TGTGCCATCGGTTGGCTTAACGACAATGAGCAGTTCTTC
abundance: few; d_gene: -; v_gene: TRBV2; j_gene: TRBJ1-2; CDR3aa: CASSVLGNGYTF; CDR3nt: TGTGCCAGCAGTGTTCTCGGGAATGGCTACACCTTC
abundance: -; d_gene: TRBD2; v_gene: TRBV9; j_gene: TRBJ2-4; CDR3aa: CASSTTPRGALNIQYF; CDR3nt: TGTGCCAGCAGCACCACTCCGCGGGGGGCTTTAAACATTCAGTACTTC
abundance: many; d_gene: -; v_gene: TRBV12-3/TRBV12-4; j_gene: TRBJ2-2; CDR3aa: CASSPRGIANTGELFF; CDR3nt: TGTGCCAGCAGCCCCCGAGGAATCGCGAACACCGGGGAGCTGTTTTTT
abundance: many; d_gene: -; v_gene: TRBV29-1; j_gene: TRBJ1-2; CDR3aa: CSVEDRPYGYTF; CDR3nt: TGCAGCGTTGAAGACCGTCCCTATGGCTACACCTTC
abundance: -; d_gene: TRBD1; v_gene: TRBV20-1; j_gene: TRBJ1-1; CDR3aa: CSARDRTGGPEAFF; CDR3nt: TGCAGTGCTAGAGATCGTACAGGGGGCCCTGAAGCTTTCTTT
abundance: few; d_gene: -; v_gene: TRBV6-5; j_gene: TRBJ1-6; CDR3aa: CASSYSGLNSPLHF; CDR3nt: TGTGCCAGCAGTTACTCAGGTCTTAATTCACCCCTCCACTTT
abundance: many; d_gene: TRBD1; v_gene: TRBV4-3; j_gene: TRBJ2-1; CDR3aa: CASSQVAGRGLATPDNEQFF; CDR3nt: TGCGCCAGCAGCCAAGTGGCTGGCAGGGGGCTGGCCACACCTGACAATGAGCAGTTCTTC
abundance: many; d_gene: TRBD1; v_gene: TRBV6-5; j_gene: TRBJ2-7; CDR3aa: CASSYNTRQGKQYF; CDR3nt: TGTGCCAGCAGTTACAATACCCGACAGGGTAAGCAGTACTTC
abundance: many; d_gene: -; v_gene: TRBV5-6; j_gene: TRBJ2-5; CDR3aa: CASSLVPRQETQYF; CDR3nt: TGTGCCAGCAGCTTGGTGCCACGGCAAGAGACCCAGTACTTC
abundance: -; d_gene: -; v_gene: TRBV25-1; j_gene: TRBJ1-6; CDR3aa: CASSELGPNSPLHF; CDR3nt: TGTGCCAGCAGTGAACTAGGGCCCAATTCACCCCTCCACTTT
abundance: -; d_gene: TRBD1; v_gene: TRBV20-1; j_gene: TRBJ1-5; CDR3aa: CSAPDRGGSNQPQHF; CDR3nt: TGCAGTGCTCCGGACAGGGGGGGAAGCAATCAGCCCCAGCATTTT
abundance: many; d_gene: -; v_gene: TRBV29-1; j_gene: TRBJ1-2; CDR3aa: CSVVRPTDYGYTF; CDR3nt: TGCAGCGTTGTGCGGCCGACTGACTATGGCTACACCTTC
abundance: many; d_gene: -; v_gene: TRBV28; j_gene: TRBJ2-3; CDR3aa: CASSFRLSSTDTQYF; CDR3nt: TGTGCCAGCAGTTTCCGACTGTCTAGCACAGATACGCAGTATTTT
abundance: many; d_gene: TRBD1; v_gene: TRBV12-3/TRBV12-4; j_gene: TRBJ1-2; CDR3aa: CASSSTGGYGYTF; CDR3nt: TGTGCCAGCAGTAGTACAGGGGGCTATGGCTACACCTTC
abundance: few; d_gene: TRBD1; v_gene: TRBV6-5; j_gene: TRBJ2-5; CDR3aa: CASIRQGGETQYF; CDR3nt: TGTGCCAGCATTCGACAGGGTGGCGAGACCCAGTACTTC
abundance: -; d_gene: -; v_gene: TRBV28; j_gene: TRBJ2-5; CDR3aa: CASSFYKQEETQYF; CDR3nt: TGTGCCAGCAGTTTCTATAAACAAGAAGAGACCCAGTACTTC
abundance: many; d_gene: TRBD2; v_gene: TRBV12-3/TRBV12-4; j_gene: TRBJ2-1; CDR3aa: CASRGLAGSPSYNEQFF; CDR3nt: TGTGCCAGCAGGGGACTAGCGGGTTCCCCCTCCTACAATGAGCAGTTCTTC
abundance: many; d_gene: -; v_gene: TRBV29-1; j_gene: TRBJ2-7; CDR3aa: CSVPPYQGIGCEQYF; CDR3nt: TGCAGCGTTCCCCCCTACCAGGGTATTGGTTGCGAGCAGTACTTC
abundance: -; d_gene: TRBD1; v_gene: TRBV6-5; j_gene: TRBJ1-6; CDR3aa: CASGDRRYSPLHF; CDR3nt: TGTGCCAGCGGGGACAGACGATATTCACCCCTCCACTTT
abundance: few; d_gene: TRBD1; v_gene: TRBV5-1; j_gene: TRBJ2-3; CDR3aa: CASSLGQGALSTDTQYF; CDR3nt: TGCGCCAGCAGCTTGGGTCAGGGGGCGTTAAGCACAGATACGCAGTATTTT
abundance: many; d_gene: TRBD2; v_gene: TRBV2; j_gene: TRBJ2-1; CDR3aa: CASRPPWSGGNNEQFF; CDR3nt: TGTGCCAGCAGGCCGCCCTGGAGCGGGGGTAACAATGAGCAGTTCTTC
abundance: many; d_gene: -; v_gene: TRBV7-7; j_gene: TRBJ1-5; CDR3aa: CASSLESTRDKYSNQPQHF; CDR3nt: TGTGCCAGCAGCTTAGAATCCACTCGGGACAAATATAGCAATCAGCCCCAGCATTTT
abundance: many; d_gene: TRBD1; v_gene: TRBV5-1; j_gene: TRBJ2-4; CDR3aa: CASSLAQDRVGKNIQYF; CDR3nt: TGCGCCAGCAGCTTGGCTCAGGACAGGGTTGGCAAAAACATTCAGTACTTC
abundance: many; d_gene: -; v_gene: TRBV5-1; j_gene: TRBJ2-1; CDR3aa: CASSLWVADNEQFF; CDR3nt: TGCGCCAGCAGCTTGTGGGTAGCGGACAATGAGCAGTTCTTC
abundance: few; d_gene: -; v_gene: TRBV7-2; j_gene: TRBJ2-7; CDR3aa: CASSLGGLSATEQYF; CDR3nt: TGTGCCAGCAGCTTAGGTGGGCTCTCCGCCACCGAGCAGTACTTC
abundance: many; d_gene: -; v_gene: TRBV20-1; j_gene: TRBJ2-7; CDR3aa: CSAVLTRLGYEQYF; CDR3nt: TGCAGTGCTGTTCTTACTAGGTTGGGCTACGAGCAGTACTTC
abundance: few; d_gene: -; v_gene: TRBV14; j_gene: TRBJ1-1; CDR3aa: CASSPVGPAFEAFF; CDR3nt: TGTGCCAGCAGCCCCGTCGGGCCAGCCTTTGAAGCTTTCTTT
abundance: many; d_gene: TRBD1; v_gene: TRBV20-1; j_gene: TRBJ2-7; CDR3aa: CSARRGQGSSYEQYF; CDR3nt: TGCAGTGCTAGGAGGGGACAGGGAAGCTCCTACGAGCAGTACTTC
abundance: many; d_gene: -; v_gene: TRBV4-3; j_gene: TRBJ1-6; CDR3aa: CASSQESLFIGDSSPLHF; CDR3nt: TGCGCCAGCAGCCAAGAAAGTCTTTTTATCGGGGATAGTTCACCCCTCCACTTT
abundance: -; d_gene: -; v_gene: TRBV7-9; j_gene: TRBJ1-1; CDR3aa: CASSLALGNTEAFF; CDR3nt: TGTGCCAGCAGCTTAGCTCTGGGAAACACTGAAGCTTTCTTT
abundance: many; d_gene: -; v_gene: TRBV2; j_gene: TRBJ2-5; CDR3aa: CASSPGGVGETQYF; CDR3nt: TGTGCCAGCAGTCCAGGTGGGGTAGGTGAGACCCAGTACTTC
abundance: -; d_gene: TRBD1; v_gene: TRBV20-1; j_gene: TRBJ1-2; CDR3aa: CSASKTGAPNYGYTF; CDR3nt: TGCAGTGCTAGTAAGACAGGGGCGCCTAACTATGGCTACACCTTC
abundance: many; d_gene: -; v_gene: TRBV5-1; j_gene: TRBJ2-5; CDR3aa: CASSSAGTRQETQYF; CDR3nt: TGCGCCAGCAGCTCGGCCGGGACACGCCAAGAGACCCAGTACTTC
abundance: -; d_gene: -; v_gene: TRBV21-1; j_gene: TRBJ1-5; CDR3aa: CASSKAQGANQPQHF; CDR3nt: TGTGCCAGCAGCAAAGCACAGGGGGCGAATCAGCCCCAGCATTTT
abundance: -; d_gene: TRBD1; v_gene: TRBV11-1; j_gene: TRBJ2-6; CDR3aa: CASSLVQGQGTGANVLTF; CDR3nt: TGTGCCAGCAGCTTAGTCCAGGGACAGGGAACTGGGGCCAACGTCCTGACTTTC
abundance: many; d_gene: -; v_gene: TRBV24-1; j_gene: TRBJ2-6; CDR3aa: CATSPHIPGANVLTF; CDR3nt: TGTGCCACCAGTCCCCATATACCTGGGGCCAACGTCCTGACTTTC
abundance: many; d_gene: TRBD2; v_gene: TRBV5-1; j_gene: TRBJ2-2; CDR3aa: CASSLTVFGLVNTGELFF; CDR3nt: TGCGCCAGCAGCTTGACCGTCTTTGGACTAGTGAACACCGGGGAGCTGTTTTTT
abundance: many; d_gene: -; v_gene: TRBV28; j_gene: TRBJ1-1; CDR3aa: CASSFRQYMNTEAFF; CDR3nt: TGTGCCAGCAGTTTTCGACAGTACATGAACACTGAAGCTTTCTTT
abundance: few; d_gene: -; v_gene: TRBV6-1; j_gene: TRBJ2-2; CDR3aa: CASSRGLDTPHTGELFF; CDR3nt: TGTGCCAGCAGTCGTGGACTGGACACCCCACACACCGGGGAGCTGTTTTTT
abundance: few; d_gene: -; v_gene: TRBV7-6; j_gene: TRBJ2-2; CDR3aa: CASSSIAGRGSAGELFF; CDR3nt: TGTGCCAGCAGCTCGATTGCCGGCAGGGGTTCTGCCGGGGAGCTGTTTTTT
abundance: many; d_gene: -; v_gene: TRBV28; j_gene: TRBJ2-7; CDR3aa: CASSLTGTWNEQYF; CDR3nt: TGTGCCAGCAGCTTAACCGGGACTTGGAACGAGCAGTACTTC
abundance: many; d_gene: -; v_gene: TRBV21-1; j_gene: TRBJ2-1; CDR3aa: CASSKVGFSLKDSYNEQFF; CDR3nt: TGTGCCAGCAGCAAGGTGGGATTCTCCCTCAAGGACTCCTACAATGAGCAGTTCTTC
abundance: many; d_gene: -; v_gene: TRBV7-9; j_gene: TRBJ2-1; CDR3aa: CASSLDYNEQFF; CDR3nt: TGTGCCAGCAGCTTAGACTACAATGAGCAGTTCTTC
abundance: many; d_gene: TRBD1; v_gene: TRBV29-1; j_gene: TRBJ2-2; CDR3aa: CSVDGQGGPGELFF; CDR3nt: TGCAGCGTTGACGGACAGGGCGGCCCCGGGGAGCTGTTTTTT
abundance: -; d_gene: TRBD1; v_gene: TRBV6-1; j_gene: TRBJ2-7; CDR3aa: CASSPDRVWYEQYF; CDR3nt: TGTGCCAGCAGCCCGGACAGGGTGTGGTACGAGCAGTACTTC
abundance: many; d_gene: TRBD1; v_gene: TRBV16; j_gene: TRBJ2-7; CDR3aa: CASSPWDSTEDEQYF; CDR3nt: TGTGCCAGCAGCCCCTGGGACAGCACAGAGGACGAGCAGTACTTC
abundance: few; d_gene: -; v_gene: TRBV27; j_gene: TRBJ1-2; CDR3aa: CASSLSVGPFYGYTF; CDR3nt: TGTGCCAGCAGTTTATCGGTGGGACCCTTCTATGGCTACACCTTC
abundance: many; d_gene: -; v_gene: TRBV7-2; j_gene: TRBJ2-1; CDR3aa: CASSFWGDEQFF; CDR3nt: TGTGCCAGCAGCTTTTGGGGGGATGAGCAGTTCTTC
abundance: few; d_gene: -; v_gene: TRBV7-9; j_gene: TRBJ1-1; CDR3aa: CASSVKAGGTEAFF; CDR3nt: TGTGCCAGCAGCGTCAAGGCGGGGGGCACTGAAGCTTTCTTT
abundance: many; d_gene: TRBD1; v_gene: TRBV29-1; j_gene: TRBJ2-7; CDR3aa: CSVVGFGTGKYEQYF; CDR3nt: TGCAGCGTCGTGGGTTTCGGGACAGGGAAGTACGAGCAGTACTTC
abundance: many; d_gene: TRBD1; v_gene: TRBV11-2; j_gene: TRBJ2-7; CDR3aa: CASSYIGQGTEQYF; CDR3nt: TGTGCCAGCAGCTACATCGGACAGGGGACCGAGCAGTACTTC